These T cell receptor beta chains were read from a single sample in a study of T-cell reconstitution after alpha-beta-depleted transplantation in children. TCRdb itself ran the PCR reads through MiXCR, one entry per CDR3 protein. The table lists about 360,000 distinct CDR3 sequences, roughly 13% of them singletons. The sample in question was PBMCs, obtained from the stem cell graft. Receptors were obtained from a human donor who donated a stem cell graft to a child with Fanconi anemia. Each CDR3 is given with its conserved first and last residue. The order of the fields is CDR3 protein, CDR3 DNA, V gene, J gene, clone size, D gene. A D gene is named only where the DNA matches it firmly. Size is omitted from some rows. Given values are once, few, many or a class for expanded clones.

CDR3 protein: CASSPAVNPAYEQYF
CDR3 DNA: TGTGCCAGCAGCCCGGCCGTGAATCCTGCCTACGAGCAGTACTTC
V gene: TRBV3-1
J gene: TRBJ2-7
clone size: few
D gene: -

CDR3 protein: CASSINRNTEAFF
CDR3 DNA: TGTGCCAGTAGTATAAATAGGAACACTGAAGCTTTCTTT
V gene: TRBV19
J gene: TRBJ1-1
clone size: -
D gene: -

CDR3 protein: CASSSRRDWNTGELFF
CDR3 DNA: TGTGCCAGCAGCTCTAGAAGAGACTGGAACACCGGGGAGCTGTTTTTT
V gene: TRBV7-8
J gene: TRBJ2-2
clone size: -
D gene: -

CDR3 protein: CASSAELRPGEKLFF
CDR3 DNA: TGTGCCAGCAGCGCGGAATTGAGGCCTGGGGAAAAACTGTTTTTT
V gene: TRBV7-8
J gene: TRBJ1-4
clone size: -
D gene: -

CDR3 protein: CASSLGRGPQETQYF
CDR3 DNA: TGTGCCAGCAGCTTAGGCCGGGGGCCCCAAGAGACCCAGTACTTC
V gene: TRBV7-8
J gene: TRBJ2-5
clone size: once
D gene: -

CDR3 protein: CASRKGRSYNEQFF
CDR3 DNA: TGTGCCAGCAGGAAGGGGAGAAGCTACAATGAGCAGTTCTTC
V gene: TRBV12-3/TRBV12-4
J gene: TRBJ2-1
clone size: -
D gene: -

CDR3 protein: CASSSDLSSYEQYF
CDR3 DNA: TGCGCCAGCAGCTCGGACCTTAGCTCCTACGAGCAGTACTTC
V gene: TRBV5-1
J gene: TRBJ2-7
clone size: -
D gene: -

CDR3 protein: CATSRDRVGYTF
CDR3 DNA: TGTGCCACCAGCAGAGACAGGGTCGGCTACACCTTC
V gene: TRBV15
J gene: TRBJ1-2
clone size: few
D gene: -

CDR3 protein: CASSQDTSGLYNEQFF
CDR3 DNA: TGCGCCAGCAGCCAAGATACTAGCGGGCTCTACAATGAGCAGTTCTTC
V gene: TRBV4-3
J gene: TRBJ2-1
clone size: -
D gene: TRBD2

CDR3 protein: CASSPGTGGDDEQFF
CDR3 DNA: TGTGCCAGCAGCCCCGGGACAGGGGGGGACGATGAGCAGTTCTTC
V gene: TRBV11-2
J gene: TRBJ2-1
clone size: few
D gene: TRBD1